The 26 T cell receptor beta chains below come from one sample, sequenced in a study of T cell changes during pregnancy in multiple sclerosis. Profiled with immunoSEQ multiplex PCR; TCRdb holds only in-frame clones, not every one. The data contain about 64,000 clones, roughly 92% of them seen just once; the ten biggest clones take up more than 1.3%. Sequences were derived from peripheral blood, sampled in the second trimester of pregnancy. The receptors come from a female donor with multiple sclerosis, enrolled in a pregnancy study.

This chain uses TRBV5-4 with TRBJ2-1, with a tentative D call TRBD2 (9 bases). With 5 bases removed from V and 2 bases from J, the gap between germline ends came to 29 bases. The germline CDR1 and CDR2 sequences are SGHNT and YYREEE (reference sequence). The CDR3 consists of 20 residues. The CDR3 region has the DNA TGTGCCAGCAGAACCGCGGGACAGGTATCGACTAGCGGCCCCTACAATGAGCAGTTCTTC. Protein sequence: CASRTAGQVSTSGPYNEQFF.

The chain carries TRBV29-1 and TRBJ2-7; perhaps TRBD1 as D (5 bases). The CDR3 length is 11 residues. Germline loops: CDR1 SQVTM, CDR2 ANQGSEA. V shed 5 bases and J shed 3 bases, with 8 bases lying between them. The CDR3 here is CSVFDSYEQYF. In nucleotides, the CDR3 is TGCAGCGTTTTCGACAGCTACGAGCAGTACTTC.

The genes are TRBV28 and TRBJ2-1; 12 bases map to TRBD2. The CDR3 spans 17 residues. Germline-derived CDR1 and CDR2 are MDHEN and SYDVKM. V trimming: 5 bases; J trimming: 4 bases; junction bases outside the gene matches: 9. Written as DNA, the CDR3 is TGTGCCAGCAGTCACCAGACTAGCGGGAGCATTTACAATGAGCAGTTCTTC. Its protein is CASSHQTSGSIYNEQFF. The full variable domain, in which reference TRBV28 and TRBJ2-1 provide the parts outside the CDR3, is DVKVTQSSRYLVKRTGEKVFLECVQDMDHENMFWYRQDPGLGLRLIYFSYDVKMKEKGDIPEGYSVSREKKERFSLILESASTNQTSMYLCASSHQTSGSIYNEQFFGPGTRLTVL.

The chain joins TRBV27 to TRBJ2-3, with 8 nucleotides matching TRBD1. The germline V gene has CDR1 MNHEY and CDR2 SMNVEV (reference sequence). This CDR3 region has 15 residues. The V gene end was trimmed by 2 bases and the J gene end by 1 base; junction bases not matched to a gene: 2. For the CDR3, the DNA is TGTGCCAGCAGTTTAGTGACAGGGGGCACAGATACGCAGTATTTT. Protein: CASSLVTGGTDTQYF.

The genes are TRBV7-2 and TRBJ1-6; 8 positions match TRBD1. Trimming removed 5 bases from V and 9 bases from J; junction bases left unmatched: 9. This CDR3 spans 15 amino acids. Germline V gene data show CDR1 as SGHTA and CDR2 as FQGNSA. Here the CDR3 DNA reads TGTGCCAGCAGCCCATCCCTGGACAGGGTTTCACCCCTCCACTTT. Amino acid sequence: CASSPSLDRVSPLHF. The full variable domain, rest sourced from reference TRBV7-2 and TRBJ1-6, is GAGVSQSPSNKVTEKGKDVELRCDPISGHTALYWYRQSLGQGLEFLIYFQGNSAPDKSGLPSDRFSAERTGGSVSTLTIQRTQQEDSAVYLCASSPSLDRVSPLHFGNGTRLTVT.

The chain is built from TRBV9 and TRBJ2-7; 9 bases align to TRBD2. V shed 0 bases, J shed 2 bases, and the junction held 3 bases outside the gene matches. The CDR3 is 15 amino acids. Germline values: CDR1 SGDLS, CDR2 YYNGEE. The CDR3 coding sequence is TGTGCCAGCAGCGTAGCGGCTAGCGGGGCCTACGAGCAGTACTTC. It yields the protein CASSVAASGAYEQYF.

This chain connects TRBV27 to TRBJ2-3; the match to TRBD2 covers 9 bases. After removal of 7 bases from V and 5 bases from J, the junction contained 10 bases not matched to a gene. From germline, CDR1 is MNHEY and CDR2 SMNVEV (reference sequence). This CDR3 region has 15 residues. For the CDR3, the DNA is TGTGCCAGCACCTCAGGGGGACTAGCAGGAGATACGCAGTATTTT. As protein: CASTSGGLAGDTQYF.

In this sample, this clone turned up once. For the CDR3, the DNA is TGTGCCAGCAGCGATGGACTAGCGACCTTTGGCGGGGAGCTGTTTTTT. It specifies CASSDGLATFGGELFF. The rearrangement uses TRBV9 and TRBJ2-2, with 9 bases fitting TRBD2. Germline trimming cut 3 bases from V and 7 bases from J; bases unmatched to any gene: 10. This CDR3 comprises 16 residues. The germline gives CDR1 SGDLS, CDR2 YYNGEE.

The V call is TRBV5-1, the J call TRBJ1-2; the D gene is possibly TRBD1 (6 bases). The CDR3 extends over 11 amino acids. With 7 bases removed from V and 2 bases from J, the gap between germline ends came to 6 bases. Germline loops: CDR1 SGHRS, CDR2 YFSETQ. The CDR3 loop is CASGQNYGYTF. The CDR3 DNA sequence: TGCGCCAGCGGACAGAACTATGGCTACACCTTC.

This sequence joins TRBV2 and TRBJ2-6, with TRBD1 as a possible D gene (5 bases). Germline assignment: CDR1 SNHLY and CDR2 FYNNEI. CDR3 size: 16 residues. V gave up 4 bases and J gave up 0 bases, with 10 bases separating them. The CDR3 spells CASSAPGSSGANVLTF. In DNA form, the CDR3 reads TGTGCCAGCAGTGCTCCAGGGTCCTCTGGGGCCAACGTCCTGACTTTC.

For the CDR3, the DNA is TGTGCCAGCAGTGAAGCGGAGGAGGTTGGTACGCAGTATTTT. The encoded protein is CASSEAEEVGTQYF. V is TRBV6-1 and J is TRBJ2-3, with D perhaps TRBD2 (5 bases). The CDR3 spans 14 residues. CDR1 MNHNS and CDR2 SASEGT come from the germline V gene. V lost 0 bases and J lost 8, with 12 bases in between.

The chain couples TRBV5-4 to TRBJ2-7; TRBD2 aligns across 11 bases. The CDR3 covers 18 residues. J gave up 2 bases and V 0 bases, and 10 bases lay outside the gene matches. Germline V CDR1 and CDR2: SGHNT, YYREEE (reference sequence). This chain's CDR3 is CASSLALAGGVSTYEQYF. The CDR3 DNA follows: TGTGCCAGCAGCTTGGCTCTAGCGGGAGGCGTTTCGACCTACGAGCAGTACTTC.

This clone was recorded only once. The chain joins TRBV15 to TRBJ2-4; tentative D call: TRBD2 (6 bases). The CDR3 contains 16 residues. The V gene's germline CDR1 is LNHNV and CDR2 YYDKDF (reference sequence). V was cut by 3 bases and J by 3 bases, with 15 bases left in between. The CDR3 nucleotides are TGTGCCACCAGCAGGGGGACTGGGGGGAACAAAAACATTCAGTACTTC. Encoded protein: CATSRGTGGNKNIQYF.

The V call is TRBV7-2, the J call TRBJ1-1; TRBD1 might be the D (5 bases). V dropped 11 bases and J dropped 0 bases, with 25 bases sitting between them. CDR3 size: 17 residues. From germline, CDR1 is SGHTA and CDR2 FQGNSA. In DNA form, the CDR3 reads TGTGCCGGCCAGAGGAGCAGGGCCCGCAACATGAACACTGAAGCTTTCTTT. Amino acid sequence: CAGQRSRARNMNTEAFF.

The chain links TRBV5-1 to TRBJ1-1; TRBD1 aligns across 7 bases. Germline lookup yields CDR1 SGHRS and CDR2 YFSETQ. There are 14 residues in the CDR3. V trimming: 4 bases; J trimming: 6 bases; junction bases outside the gene matches: 9. DNA for the CDR3: TGCGCCAGCAGCGAACAGGGGAGGTTAGCTGAAGCTTTCTTT. Amino acids: CASSEQGRLAEAFF.

The chain joins TRBV18 to TRBJ2-3; TRBD1 matches 11 bases. The CDR3 runs to 16 residues. Losses at the gene ends were 1 base for V and 4 bases for J; bases not matched to a gene: 4. From germline, CDR1 is KGHSH and CDR2 LQKENI. CDR3: CASSPRTGGLADTQYF. The CDR3 DNA sequence: TGTGCCAGCTCACCACGGACAGGGGGCTTGGCAGATACGCAGTATTTT.

J is TRBJ1-2 and V is TRBV19, with 7 bases identical to TRBD1. J was trimmed by 1 base and V by 8 bases; bases with no gene match: 7. Germline CDR1 reads LNHDA; CDR2 reads SQIVND (reference sequence). CDR3 length: 14 amino acids. DNA for the CDR3: TGTGCCAGTGGGGGACAGAGGAGTAACTATGGCTACACCTTC. It encodes CASGGQRSNYGYTF. The variable domain in full, completed from reference TRBV19 and TRBJ1-2, reads DGGITQSPKYLFRKEGQNVTLSCEQNLNHDAMYWYRQDPGQGLRLIYYSQIVNDFQKGDIAEGYSVSREKKESFPLTVTSAQKNPTAFYLCASGGQRSNYGYTFGSGTRLTVV.

The rearrangement uses TRBV6-5 and TRBJ1-5; TRBD1 matches at 9 bases. Germline loops: CDR1 MNHEY, CDR2 SVGAGI. This CDR3 contains 16 residues. Losses at the gene ends were 4 bases for V and 5 bases for J; bases not matched to a gene: 9. The CDR3: CASSFSGTGSHQPQHF. CDR3 coding DNA: TGTGCCAGCAGTTTCTCCGGGACAGGGTCTCATCAGCCCCAGCATTTT.

The chain carries TRBV6-6 and TRBJ1-1, with 8 positions matching TRBD1. The germline CDR1 and CDR2 sequences are MNHNY and SVGAGI (reference sequence). V gave up 11 bases and J gave up 1 base; unmatched junction bases: 3. This CDR3 is built from 12 residues. The CDR3 nucleotides read TGTGCCGGAGGACAGGGGAACACTGAAGCTTTCTTT. Its protein product is CAGGQGNTEAFF.

The chain has TRBV5-1 and TRBJ2-7, with D uncertain. The CDR3 has 12 residues. V was pared by 0 bases and J by 3 bases, with 4 bases between. Germline assignment: CDR1 SGHRS and CDR2 YFSETQ. The CDR3 coding sequence is TGCGCCAGCAGCTTGGTCGGCTACGAGCAGTACTTC. Translating it yields CASSLVGYEQYF.

This chain connects TRBV6-6 to TRBJ1-5, with 8 positions matching TRBD1. The CDR3 extends over 15 amino acids. Trimming at V came to 2 bases and at J to 7 bases, leaving 7 bases not matched to a gene. The germline V gene has CDR1 MNHNY and CDR2 SVGAGI (reference sequence). The CDR3 DNA sequence: TGTGCCAGCAGTTACGGGCAGGGGGCAGGACAGCCCCAGCATTTT. It translates to CASSYGQGAGQPQHF.

This clone occurred once. The gene calls are TRBV5-4 and TRBJ1-1; TRBD1 is a possible D gene (5 bases). CDR1 is SGHNT, CDR2 YYREEE, per germline (reference sequence). Trimming stripped 4 bases from V and 1 base from J, with 11 bases between. The CDR3 contains 14 residues. CDR3 region: CASSRTNENTEAFF. DNA of the CDR3: TGTGCCAGCAGCCGGACAAATGAGAACACTGAAGCTTTCTTT. The entire variable domain, with the rest obtained from reference TRBV5-4 and TRBJ1-1, is as follows: ETGVTQSPTHLIKTRGQQVTLRCSSQSGHNTVSWYQQALGQGPQFIFQYYREEENGRGNFPPRFSGLQFPNYSSELNVNALELDDSALYLCASSRTNENTEAFFGQGTRLTVV.

The chain recombines TRBV10-3 with TRBJ1-1, with 11 bases fitting TRBD1. Germline assignment: CDR1 ENHRY and CDR2 SYGVKD. This CDR3 region has 13 residues. Losses at the gene ends were 4 bases for V and 10 bases for J; bases not matched to a gene: 5. CDR3 sequence: CAISGTGGAGAFF. CDR3 coding DNA: TGTGCCATCAGTGGGACAGGGGGCGCGGGAGCTTTCTTT.

The chain combines TRBV5-1 with TRBJ1-2, with 9 bases aligning to TRBD1. CDR1 and CDR2 (germline): SGHRS, YFSETQ. The CDR3 consists of 15 residues. With V trimmed by 0 bases and J by 5 bases, 5 bases remained unmatched. The CDR3 region has the DNA TGCGCCAGCAGCTTGGGAACGGGACAGGGATATGGCTACACCTTC. It translates to CASSLGTGQGYGYTF. The entire variable domain, with the rest obtained from reference TRBV5-1 and TRBJ1-2, is as follows: KAGVTQTPRYLIKTRGQQVTLSCSPISGHRSVSWYQQTPGQGLQFLFEYFSETQRNKGNFPGRFSGRQFSNSRSEMNVSTLELGDSALYLCASSLGTGQGYGYTFGSGTRLTVV.

The rearrangement links TRBV19 to TRBJ2-1; D not certain. The V end was cut by 5 bases, the J end by 6 bases, with 5 bases between. The CDR3 loop spans 11 amino acids. Germline-derived CDR1 and CDR2 are LNHDA and SQIVND (reference sequence). The CDR3 reads CASSSFNEQFF. The DNA of the CDR3 is TGTGCCAGTAGTTCTTTCAATGAGCAGTTCTTC.

The chain has TRBV2 and TRBJ1-1; D uncertain. CDR3 length: 12 amino acids. Germline V gene data show CDR1 as SNHLY and CDR2 as FYNNEI. Trimming stripped 7 bases from V and 6 bases from J, with 12 bases between. CDR3 nucleotide sequence: TGTGCCAGCACGAAGGGAGTCGCTGAAGCTTTCTTT. Protein: CASTKGVAEAFF.